This T cell receptor (beta chain) originates from a study of T cells in localized non-small cell lung cancer. Findings and limits, study-wide: Uninvolved adjacent lung had the highest recorded T cell clonality, with tumor below it.

Here immunoSEQ multiplex PCR was the method, and the copy in TCRdb shows in-frame clones only, minus some. Of under 100,000 clones in the sample, 85% to 90% were seen once. Trimming pared 0 bases from V and 2 bases from J, leaving 11 bases between. The CDR3 sequence is 16 residues long. Germline CDR1 is SGDLS and CDR2 is YYNGEE. In regard to this clone: The antigen is unknown.

This TCR derives from a woman aged 40-75 years with stage I squamous cell lung carcinoma. V usage is TRBV9 and J usage is TRBJ2-2, with D possibly being TRBD1 or TRBD2 (6 bases each). Sample: peripheral blood, taken before any cancer treatment. The CDR3 here is CASSVALGGNTGELFF. The CDR3 DNA reads as TGTGCCAGCAGCGTAGCTCTCGGGGGCAACACCGGGGAGCTGTTTTTT.